This T cell receptor beta chain was captured by sequencing in a study of T cells in Graves' hyperthyroidism and ophthalmopathy. Thyroid ultrasound and orbital computed tomography, with clinical symptoms and serum thyroxine and TRAb, informed diagnoses. Regarding this clonotype: What it recognizes is unknown.

Study findings and constraints: Ophthalmopathy, as predicted by the model, came a median 6.5 months after the prediction. Most expanded thyroid clonotypes above 0.001 recurred in blood.

Template material for amplifying TCR beta CDR3 regions consisted of RNA transcripts. Initially, a first-round RT-PCR of the TCR CDR3 employed the HTBI primer set. MiXCR was run by TCRdb on the multiplex PCR reads, yielding one entry per CDR3 protein. Here the sample spans approximately 640,000 distinct CDR3 sequences, just under 45% being singletons. This receptor was obtained from an adult man with Graves' disease, either hyperthyroidism or ophthalmopathy (not recorded which). The specimen sequenced was peripheral blood or thyroid tissue (not recorded which).

CDR3 bases: TGTGCCAGCAGCAAGGGGTCTTTTGAAAAACTGTTTTTT. It encodes CASSKGSFEKLFF. The chain employs TRBV5-5 and TRBJ1-4, with a possible D match to TRBD1 (5 bases). Trimming took off 4 bases at V and 7 bases at J, with 11 bases between the two ends. The CDR3 has 13 amino acids. Germline V lookup: CDR1 SGHKS, CDR2 YYEKEE (reference sequence).